The clone carrying this TCR beta chain was seen just once. These data are taken from a study of T cell responses to AZD1222 COVID-19 vaccine. J lost 5 bases, V lost 0 bases, and 6 bases had no gene match. The CDR3 sequence is 16 residues long. Per germline, CDR1 MNHEY and CDR2 SVGEGT. This table comes from immunoSEQ multiplex PCR, and its TCRdb copy is limited to in-frame clones, with some not included. Of 150,000 or so clones listed, about 93% are singletons. This sequence originates from an adult in good health. The chain combines TRBV6-2 or TRBV6-3 with TRBJ2-3, with 9 bases lining up with TRBD2. The sample consisted of peripheral blood, taken on day 0 of AZD1222 vaccination. The CDR3 protein is CASSYSPSGERDTQYF. The CDR3 nucleotides are TGTGCCAGCAGTTACTCCCCTAGCGGGGAGAGAGATACGCAGTATTTT.